The T cell receptor beta chain described here comes from a study of human T cells and chemical hapten exposure. Deletions cut 1 base from V and 0 bases from J, with 16 bases between. The CDR3 consists of 17 residues. CDR1 is DFQATT and CDR2 is SNEGSKA in the germline V gene (reference sequence). This clonotype was found many times. Total RNA was extracted from unfractionated whole blood. TCRdb processed the 5' RACE reads anew with MiXCR; each CDR3 protein has one entry. The sample carries about 140,000 distinct CDR3 sequences, roughly 4.1% recorded once. V usage is TRBV20-1 and J usage is TRBJ2-1; D gene ambiguous. The receptor was derived from a female donor in good health. The CDR3 here is CSARVLPYFYSYNEQFF. Written as DNA, the CDR3 is TGCAGTGCTAGAGTGCTACCATACTTCTACTCCTACAATGAGCAGTTCTTC.